This entry is about one TCR beta chain. The antigen remains undetermined. Unmatched junction bases numbered 8, after V lost 1 base and J lost 5 bases. The CDR3 length is 17 residues. The germline CDR1 and CDR2 sequences are SGHTA and FQGNSA. The data stem from a study of T cell responses to AZD1222 COVID-19 vaccine. Assay: immunoSEQ multiplex PCR; the TCRdb copy retains only in-frame clones and omits some. The sample consists of over 110,000 clones, around 93% of them appearing once. Study-level points and caveats: Regions left unmutated in variants are reportedly the target of nearly half of spike-specific TCRs.

The starting material was peripheral blood, obtained on day 0 of AZD1222 vaccination. The rearrangement joins TRBV7-2 to TRBJ2-2; 9 bases agree with TRBD1. The sequence was collected from an adult in good health. The CDR3 region has the DNA TGTGCCAGCAGCTTAGTGGGGGACAGGGTGGGTACCGGGGAGCTGTTTTTT. Protein: CASSLVGDRVGTGELFF.